Presented here are 15 T cell receptor beta chains from one specimen sequenced in a study of PD-1 blockade in classical Hodgkin lymphoma. All patients relapsed after autologous stem cell transplantation, and brentuximab vedotin exposure varied. Magnetic depletion of unwanted cells isolated CD4+ T cells from thawed PBMCs. Assay used: immunoSEQ multiplex PCR; TCRdb lists only in-frame clones, some missing. The table records more than 25,000 clones, about 85% of them present only once. The source material was CD4+ T cells from blood, sampled at baseline. These receptors originate from a human donor with classical Hodgkin lymphoma.

J is TRBJ1-2 and V is TRBV5-6; a possible D gene is TRBD1 (6 bases). CDR3 length equals 13 residues. V dropped 4 bases and J dropped 4 bases, with 11 bases sitting between them. CDR1 SGHDT and CDR2 YYEEEE come from the germline V gene. The CDR3 nucleotides read TGTGCCAGCAGCCCGTACAGGGCCTATGGCTACACCTTC. Translation: CASSPYRAYGYTF.

This clone showed up just once. The chain links TRBV7-2 to TRBJ2-7; D ambiguous. The CDR3 runs 13 residues. Deletions cut 1 base from V and 3 bases from J, with 7 bases between. The germline gives CDR1 SGHTA, CDR2 FQGNSA. CDR3 DNA sequence: TGTGCCAGCAGCTTAGTCTCCTACTACGAGCAGTACTTC. Its translation is CASSLVSYYEQYF.

V is TRBV5-4 and J is TRBJ2-5; TRBD2 agrees at 7 bases. Germline CDR1 and CDR2: SGHNT and YYREEE (reference sequence). The CDR3 totals 15 residues. The V segment lost 4 bases and the J segment 7 bases; nucleotides outside the gene matches: 13. DNA of the CDR3: TGTGCCAGCAGCCACCGGAACCCGGGCGGGGGGACCCAGTACTTC. Encoded protein: CASSHRNPGGGTQYF.

The genes are TRBV6-1 and TRBJ2-6; unclear D gene. Trimming stripped 1 base from V and 3 bases from J, with 10 bases between. Germline CDR1 and CDR2: MNHNS and SASEGT. The CDR3 is 16 residues long. The CDR3 reads CASSEEGGSGANVLTF. For the CDR3, the DNA is TGTGCCAGCAGTGAAGAGGGCGGAAGTGGGGCCAACGTCCTGACTTTC.

The rearrangement joins TRBV5-1 to TRBJ2-7, with unresolved D. Germline CDR1 reads SGHRS; CDR2 reads YFSETQ. V dropped 4 bases and J dropped 0 bases, with 8 bases sitting between them. This CDR3 contains 13 residues. The CDR3 sequence is CASSPEPSYEQYF. The CDR3 DNA reads as TGCGCCAGCAGCCCCGAGCCCTCCTACGAGCAGTACTTC.

The V call is TRBV6-5, the J call TRBJ1-1, with 7 nucleotides matching TRBD1. Trimming took 10 bases from V and 4 from J; bases not matched to a gene: 9. The CDR3 is made up of 13 amino acids. CDR1 and CDR2 (germline): MNHEY, SVGAGI. CDR3 amino acids: CAIDRDPSTEAFF. CDR3 DNA sequence: TGTGCCATTGACAGGGACCCGAGCACTGAAGCTTTCTTT.

This sequence joins TRBV6-5 and TRBJ2-3, with D possibly being TRBD1 (6 bases). Deletions cut 7 bases from V and 2 bases from J, with 13 bases between. Germline lookup yields CDR1 MNHEY and CDR2 SVGAGI. The CDR3 totals 14 residues. The CDR3 here is CASKAGQPTDTQYF. In DNA, the CDR3 is TGTGCCAGCAAAGCCGGACAGCCCACAGATACGCAGTATTTT.

This clone was recorded a few times. V is TRBV14 and J is TRBJ2-1, with no clear D. From germline, CDR1 is SGHDN and CDR2 FVKESK. V gave up 10 bases and J gave up 6 bases, with 13 bases separating them. The CDR3 totals 12 residues. The CDR3 reads CATQGPFNEQFF. In DNA, the CDR3 is TGTGCCACTCAAGGGCCGTTCAATGAGCAGTTCTTC.

The chain employs TRBV5-8 and TRBJ2-3; 9 bases line up with TRBD1. The V gene's germline CDR1 is SGHTS and CDR2 YDEGEE. V gave up 4 bases and J gave up 5 bases; unmatched junction bases: 11. This CDR3 is 16 amino acids long. The CDR3: CASSARPTGGGDTQYF. In DNA form, the CDR3 reads TGTGCCAGCAGCGCTCGGCCTACAGGGGGCGGAGATACGCAGTATTTT.

This clone has only one observation. The V gene is TRBV6-4, the J gene TRBJ2-7, with TRBD2 matching 7 bases. V lost 4 bases to trimming and J lost 2 bases; unmatched junction nucleotides: 8. The germline gives CDR1 MRHNA, CDR2 SNTAGT. CDR3 size: 15 residues. The CDR3 is CASSAGEGATYEQYF. CDR3 bases: TGTGCCAGCAGTGCCGGGGAGGGAGCTACCTACGAGCAGTACTTC.

Details on this clone: The junction differs from germline at one of its ends, possibly a read error. This rearrangement joins TRBV10-3 to TRBJ1-1; D is perhaps TRBD1 (5 bases). The CDR3 covers 15 residues. Germline V gene sequence: CDR1 ENHRY, CDR2 SYGVKD. Here the CDR3 DNA reads TGTGCCATCAGTGAGGATGACAGTAGGAACGCTGAAGCTTTCTTT. It yields the protein CAISEDDSRNAEAFF.

This clone appeared a few times. This chain links TRBV2 with TRBJ2-7, with D unclear. CDR3 length: 13 amino acids. V gave up 7 bases and J gave up 3 bases, with 13 bases separating them. In germline, CDR1 is SNHLY, CDR2 FYNNEI. Here the CDR3 DNA reads TGTGCCAGCACGCCAGCAACAAACTACGAGCAGTACTTC. Translating it yields CASTPATNYEQYF.

This rearrangement joins TRBV11-3 to TRBJ2-5; D may be TRBD2 (7 bases). CDR3 length: 15 amino acids. The V end was cut by 5 bases, the J end by 5 bases, with 18 bases between. Germline V gene data show CDR1 as SGHNT and CDR2 as YENEEA. The CDR3 reads CASSTGGGGLETQYF. In DNA form, the CDR3 reads TGTGCCAGCAGCACTGGTGGGGGGGGGCTCGAGACCCAGTACTTC.

The table lists this clone with a few counts. The chain carries TRBV5-1 and TRBJ1-1; D not certain. The V and J ends lost 1 base and 2 bases respectively, with 6 bases between them. In germline, CDR1 is SGHRS, CDR2 YFSETQ. The CDR3 has 13 amino acids. The CDR3 reads CASSLLYNTEAFF. CDR3 nucleotide sequence: TGCGCCAGCAGCTTGTTGTACAACACTGAAGCTTTCTTT.

The V and J genes are TRBV6-5 and TRBJ1-2; possibly TRBD1 for D (6 bases). The germline V gene has CDR1 MNHEY and CDR2 SVGAGI. The CDR3 consists of 13 residues. Trimming took 7 bases from V and 2 from J, leaving 11 bases between them. CDR3 amino acids: CASTPTGNYGYTF. The CDR3 nucleotides read TGTGCCAGCACCCCTACAGGGAACTATGGCTACACCTTC.